The clone carrying this TCR beta chain was counted ten times or more. Its antigen remains unknown. Indicated time point: pre-sensitization, week 0. Treatment of the sample: therapeutic diphenylcyclopropenone sensitization with weekly scalp DPC. TCRdb passed the RACE reads through MiXCR, listing each CDR3 protein once. This table holds about 250,000 distinct CDR3 sequences, 7.5% to 8% found once. This sample was taken from a study of human T cells and chemical hapten exposure. Notes on the study in general: TCRs whose frequency exceeded 1 in 1000 remained the same following DPC sensitization.

Germline V gene data show CDR1 as DFQATT and CDR2 as SNEGSKA (reference sequence). The CDR3 loop spans 13 amino acids. V shed 7 bases and J shed 2 bases, with 14 bases lying between them. This TCR was recovered from a young man with alopecia areata. Some clones in this sample may be carry-over from other donors' samples. The input for sequencing was whole blood, taken in connection with sensitization to the hapten diphenylcyclopropenone (DPC). The rearrangement joins TRBV20-1 to TRBJ2-5, with D maybe TRBD2 (6 bases). CDR3: CSVGRGRQETQYF. As DNA, the CDR3 is TGCAGTGTCGGACGGGGGAGACAAGAGACCCAGTACTTC.